A selection of T cell receptor beta chains follows, all from one sample in a study of cytomegalovirus exposure and HLA in healthy donors. Sequenced by immunoSEQ multiplex PCR; TCRdb stores in-frame clones only, minus some. The sample includes about 120,000 clones, more than 55% of them seen just once. Sequenced material: PBMCs. These TCRs come from a man aged 18 to 30 in good health and CMV-seronegative. Each CDR3 is given with its conserved first and last residue. The order of the fields is D gene, CDR3 length, clone size, V gene, J gene, CDR3 protein, CDR3 DNA. D genes are given only for firm matches. The size entry is marked missing in some rows and otherwise reads once, few, many or a size class.

-	16	-	TRBV5-8	TRBJ2-1	CASSWGAGVIINEQFF	TGTGCCAGCAGCTGGGGGGCGGGAGTGATCATTAATGAGCAGTTCTTC
-	16	-	TRBV5-1	TRBJ2-2	CASSPPGHETTGELFF	TGCGCCAGCAGCCCTCCGGGACACGAGACAACCGGGGAGCTGTTTTTT
-	14	-	TRBV5-6	TRBJ2-3	CASSLRYSSDTQYF	TGTGCCAGCAGCTTGCGTTACAGCTCAGATACGCAGTATTTT
-	14	-	TRBV18	TRBJ2-1	CASSLTRGFHEQFF	TGTGCCAGCTCACTAACAAGGGGATTTCATGAGCAGTTCTTC
TRBD1	14	-	TRBV15	TRBJ2-7	CATSTGTGIWEQYF	TGTGCCACCAGTACCGGGACAGGGATTTGGGAGCAGTACTTC
-	11	few	TRBV6-6	TRBJ2-7	CASATGNEQYF	TGTGCCAGCGCCACAGGGAACGAGCAGTACTTC
-	16	-	TRBV4-3	TRBJ1-1	CASSQVGGRMNTEAFF	TGCGCCAGCAGCCAAGTGGGAGGCAGAATGAACACTGAAGCTTTCTTT
-	15	few	TRBV6-6	TRBJ2-1	CASRSPTSSYNEQFF	TGTGCCAGCAGATCACCGACTAGCTCCTACAATGAGCAGTTCTTC
-	15	-	TRBV18	TRBJ2-5	CASSPRWGVEETQYF	TGTGCCAGCTCACCACGGTGGGGCGTTGAAGAGACCCAGTACTTC
-	14	-	TRBV7-8	TRBJ1-1	CASSFGVGNTEAFF	TGTGCCAGCAGCTTCGGAGTCGGGAACACTGAAGCTTTCTTT
-	12	-	TRBV6-6	TRBJ2-7	CASRLRAHEQYF	TGTGCCAGCAGACTCAGGGCCCACGAGCAGTACTTC
-	15	-	TRBV7-2	TRBJ1-1	CASRPSLGAMAEAFF	TGTGCCAGCAGGCCCTCTCTAGGGGCGATGGCTGAAGCTTTCTTT
-	13	once	TRBV7-2	TRBJ1-5	CASSPRLNQPQHF	TGTGCCAGCAGCCCCCGTCTCAATCAGCCCCAGCATTTT
TRBD1	16	-	TRBV13	TRBJ2-3	CASRSLGTGGTDTQYF	TGTGCCAGCAGGTCGCTAGGGACAGGGGGTACAGATACGCAGTATTTT
-	16	-	TRBV14	TRBJ2-2	CASSPRAGTNTGELFF	TGTGCCAGCAGCCCCCGGGCCGGGACTAACACCGGGGAGCTGTTTTTT
TRBD1	16	-	TRBV10-1	TRBJ2-1	CASSGKGQGAYNEQFF	TGCGCCAGCAGTGGGAAGGGACAGGGGGCTTACAATGAGCAGTTCTTC
TRBD2	14	few	TRBV5-4	TRBJ2-7	CASSRSGSGYEQYF	TGTGCCAGCAGCCGTAGCGGGAGTGGTTACGAGCAGTACTTC
-	11	-	TRBV6-1	TRBJ1-2	CASSQGLGYTF	TGTGCCAGCTCACAGGGTTTGGGCTACACCTTC
TRBD1	15	-	TRBV28	TRBJ2-5	CASSSNRDRAETQYF	TGTGCCAGCAGTTCCAACCGGGACAGGGCAGAGACCCAGTACTTC
TRBD1	16	-	TRBV11-2	TRBJ2-5	CASSPGDRGHQETQYF	TGTGCCAGCAGCCCCGGGGACAGGGGGCACCAAGAGACCCAGTACTTC
-	16	-	TRBV28	TRBJ1-1	CASSLWSQARNTEAFF	TGTGCCAGCAGTTTATGGTCACAGGCGCGGAACACTGAAGCTTTCTTT
-	15	-	TRBV7-7	TRBJ2-5	CASSLIVASQETQYF	TGTGCCAGCAGCTTAATAGTAGCGTCCCAAGAGACCCAGTACTTC
TRBD1	16	once	TRBV10-2	TRBJ2-7	CASTRVLGQGGYEQYF	TGCGCCAGCACTAGAGTCCTAGGACAGGGGGGATACGAGCAGTACTTC
TRBD2	14	-	TRBV10-3	TRBJ2-5	CAISRLAGGETQYF	TGTGCCATCTCCCGACTAGCGGGCGGGGAGACCCAGTACTTC
TRBD1	18	-	TRBV11-2	TRBJ2-7	CASSFRRTGTGGSYEQYF	TGTGCCAGCAGCTTTCGACGAACTGGGACAGGGGGAAGCTACGAGCAGTACTTC
TRBD2	17	-	TRBV5-6	TRBJ2-7	CASSSLAGGLIPYEQYF	TGTGCCAGCAGCTCGTTAGCGGGAGGTCTAATACCCTACGAGCAGTACTTC
-	13	few	TRBV6-5	TRBJ2-7	CASSPRVFYEQYF	TGTGCCAGCAGCCCCAGGGTTTTCTACGAGCAGTACTTC
-	15	-	TRBV28	TRBJ2-3	CASSFSILTTDTQYF	TGTGCCAGCAGTTTTTCTATTTTAACTACAGATACGCAGTATTTT
TRBD1	17	-	TRBV7-9	TRBJ1-5	CSSSLIPGQGYNQPQHF	TGTTCCAGCAGCCTAATCCCGGGACAGGGTTACAATCAGCCCCAGCATTTT
TRBD1	13	-	TRBV30	TRBJ1-3	CAFSQGARNTIYF	TGTGCCTTCTCGCAGGGGGCGAGAAACACCATATATTTT
-	18	-	TRBV4-1	TRBJ2-6	CASSQLVGSWLGANVLTF	TGCGCCAGCAGCCAGCTCGTCGGTTCATGGTTAGGGGCCAACGTCCTGACTTTC
-	13	-	TRBV7-2	TRBJ2-7	CASSQQGPYEQYF	TGTGCCAGCAGCCAGCAGGGTCCCTACGAGCAGTACTTC
-	13	-	TRBV6-4	TRBJ1-5	CASSRQPNQPQHF	TGTGCCAGCAGCCGACAACCCAATCAGCCCCAGCATTTT
TRBD1	16	-	TRBV7-6	TRBJ2-1	CASSPEVGTVNNEQFF	TGTGCCAGCAGCCCAGAGGTCGGGACAGTAAACAATGAGCAGTTCTTC
-	11	-	TRBV5-6	TRBJ1-2	CASLGVYGYTF	TGTGCCAGCCTAGGGGTCTATGGCTACACCTTC
TRBD2	18	-	TRBV25-1	TRBJ2-4	CASSGAGWASLAKNIQYF	TGTGCCAGCAGTGGAGCGGGGTGGGCAAGCCTAGCCAAAAACATTCAGTACTTC
-	14	-	TRBV19	TRBJ2-1	CASTDRDADNEQFF	TGTGCCAGTACTGACAGAGACGCCGACAATGAGCAGTTCTTC
-	15	-	TRBV14	TRBJ2-1	CASSRTSKFHNEQFF	TGTGCCAGCAGCCGGACAAGTAAGTTCCACAATGAGCAGTTCTTC
TRBD2	21	few	TRBV30	TRBJ2-1	CAWSDWTSGSRRGGDYNEQFF	TGTGCCTGGAGTGATTGGACTAGCGGGAGTAGAAGGGGAGGGGACTACAATGAGCAGTTCTTC
TRBD1	15	-	TRBV6-5	TRBJ2-3	CASSYSGQLTDTQYF	TGTGCCAGCAGTTACTCGGGACAGCTCACAGATACGCAGTATTTT
-	13	-	TRBV21-1	TRBJ2-5	CASSKGGAETQYF	TGTGCCAGCAGCAAAGGGGGCGCAGAGACCCAGTACTTC
-	15	-	TRBV19	TRBJ2-4	CASASSGATKNIQYF	TGTGCCAGCGCCTCCTCAGGGGCGACCAAAAACATTCAGTACTTC
TRBD1	13	few	TRBV7-9	TRBJ1-4	CASTLTGEEKLFF	TGTGCCAGCACCCTGACAGGGGAAGAAAAACTGTTTTTT
TRBD1	14	-	TRBV6-5	TRBJ1-2	CASSPPQGSGGYPF	TGTGCCAGCAGCCCACCACAGGGGTCGGGTGGCTACCCCTTC
TRBD1	13	-	TRBV28	TRBJ2-7	CASKGAPVYEQYF	TGTGCCAGCAAGGGGGCGCCTGTTTACGAGCAGTACTTC
TRBD1	18	-	TRBV4-2	TRBJ2-3	CASSPGQLGITNTDTQYF	TGTGCCAGCAGCCCGGGACAGCTGGGGATTACTAACACAGATACGCAGTATTTT
-	11	-	TRBV7-2	TRBJ1-2	CASSLNYGYTF	TGTGCCAGCAGCCTTAACTATGGCTACACCTTC
-	14	-	TRBV28	TRBJ1-2	CASGGGRMIFGYTF	TGTGCCAGCGGGGGGGGGCGGATGATTTTTGGCTACACCTTC
-	15	-	TRBV9	TRBJ2-7	CASSVAPDRTSWQYF	TGTGCCAGCAGCGTAGCCCCTGACAGGACTTCGTGGCAGTACTTC
TRBD1	16	-	TRBV5-1	TRBJ2-4	CASSSQGAEAKNIQYF	TGCGCCAGCAGCTCCCAGGGGGCGGAGGCCAAAAACATTCAGTACTTC
TRBD2	17	-	TRBV2	TRBJ2-3	CAGRLAGVLRSTDTQYF	TGTGCCGGCAGACTAGCGGGAGTTCTACGAAGCACAGATACGCAGTATTTT
-	15	once	TRBV28	TRBJ1-5	CASSFRGNSNQPQHF	TGTGCCAGCAGTTTCAGGGGCAATAGCAATCAGCCCCAGCATTTT
TRBD1	16	-	TRBV5-6	TRBJ2-1	CASTPLPGQGAREQFF	TGTGCCAGCACACCCCTCCCGGGACAGGGGGCTCGGGAGCAGTTCTTC
-	12	-	TRBV28	TRBJ1-2	CATGGLPYGYTF	TGTGCCACTGGGGGACTACCCTATGGCTACACCTTC
-	18	-	TRBV5-4	TRBJ2-3	CASSLMGPSPAATDTQYF	TGTGCCAGCAGCTTGATGGGTCCTAGCCCCGCGGCCACAGATACGCAGTATTTT
TRBD2	15	few	TRBV27	TRBJ2-7	CASSPYSGGAYEQYF	TGTGCCAGCAGTCCATATAGCGGGGGGGCCTACGAGCAGTACTTC
-	14	-	TRBV4-3	TRBJ1-2	CASSQDPFNYGYTF	TGCGCCAGCAGCCAAGATCCTTTTAACTATGGCTACACCTTC
TRBD2	15	-	TRBV19	TRBJ2-4	CASRNRTSGINIQYF	TGTGCCAGTAGAAATCGGACTAGCGGGATAAACATTCAGTACTTC
TRBD2	17	-	TRBV27	TRBJ2-3	CASSFAQGLAGADTQYF	TGTGCCAGCAGTTTCGCCCAGGGACTAGCGGGGGCAGATACGCAGTATTTT